Each of the 2 T cell receptor beta chains below was sequenced from the same sample in a study of blood T cell repertoires in COVID-19. TCRdb keeps only in-frame clones here, not all; method: immunoSEQ multiplex PCR. The table shows tens of thousands of clones, with approximately 88% occurring only once. Sequencing used peripheral blood. Every receptor here comes from a human donor in a cohort sampled during active COVID-19.

The chain carries TRBV2 and TRBJ2-7; 7 nucleotides agree with TRBD1. The V gene's germline CDR1 is SNHLY and CDR2 FYNNEI. The CDR3 loop spans 12 amino acids. J was trimmed by 9 bases and V by 1 base; bases with no gene match: 3. The CDR3 here is CASSEGQGVQYF. CDR3 DNA sequence: TGTGCCAGCAGTGAAGGCCAGGGGGTGCAGTACTTC.

The chain combines TRBV5-1 with TRBJ2-2; D not certain. Between the trimmed V and J ends, which lost 0 bases and 4 bases, there was a span of 7 bases. This CDR3 contains 14 residues. Germline V gene lookup returns CDR1 SGHRS and CDR2 YFSETQ. CDR3 sequence reads: CASSLASSTGELFF. The CDR3 DNA sequence: TGCGCCAGCAGCTTGGCTTCGAGCACCGGGGAGCTGTTTTTT.